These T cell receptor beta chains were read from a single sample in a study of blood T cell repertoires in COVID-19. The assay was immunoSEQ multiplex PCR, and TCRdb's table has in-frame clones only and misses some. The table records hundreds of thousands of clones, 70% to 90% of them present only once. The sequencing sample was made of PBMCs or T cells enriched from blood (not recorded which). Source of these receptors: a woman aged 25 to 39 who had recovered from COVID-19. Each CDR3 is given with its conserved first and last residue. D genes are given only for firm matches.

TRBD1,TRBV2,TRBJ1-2,TGTGCCAGCAGTGAAGAGATTTCAGGGGGCTATGGCTACACCTTC,CASSEEISGGYGYTF
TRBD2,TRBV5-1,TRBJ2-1,TGCGCCAGCAGCTTGGCCGGGACTAACAATGAGCAGTTCTTC,CASSLAGTNNEQFF
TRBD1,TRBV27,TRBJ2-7,TGTGCCAGCAGCCCAAGGGGGACAGAGTCCTACGAGCAGTACTTC,CASSPRGTESYEQYF
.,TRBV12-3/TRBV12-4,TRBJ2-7,TGTGCCAGCAGTTCCGGGAGACCCTACGAGCAGTACTTC,CASSSGRPYEQYF
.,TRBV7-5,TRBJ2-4,TGTGTCCAGGGGGAGGAAACCCGAGCCAAAAACATTCAGTACTTC,CVQGEETRAKNIQYF
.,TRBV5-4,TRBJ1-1,TGTGCCAGCAGCTTCCCAGGGAACACTGAAGCTTTCTTT,CASSFPGNTEAFF
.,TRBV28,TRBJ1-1,TGTGCCAGCGGATCAGGCAACACTGAAGCTTTCTTT,CASGSGNTEAFF
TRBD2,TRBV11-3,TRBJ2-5,TGTGCCAGCAGCGTACTGACTAGCGTGGAGACCCAGTACTTC,CASSVLTSVETQYF
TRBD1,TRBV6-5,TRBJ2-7,TGTGCCAGCAGTTACCGGGACAGGGGCCCCTACGAGCAGTACTTC,CASSYRDRGPYEQYF
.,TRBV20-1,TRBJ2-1,TGCAGTGCTAGAGGGGGGGTTGAGCAGTTCTTC,CSARGGVEQFF